The 29 T cell receptor beta chains reported below all come from one sample, sequenced in a study of T cell changes during pregnancy in multiple sclerosis. Method: immunoSEQ multiplex PCR; TCRdb's copy keeps in-frame clones and lacks some. The sample lists 79,000 or so clones, over 85% seen once, with 0.21% in the top ten. The sequencing here drew on CD4+ T cells from peripheral blood mononuclear cells, taken before pregnancy. The receptors were sampled from a female donor with multiple sclerosis, enrolled in a pregnancy study.

The chain employs TRBV5-6 and TRBJ2-1; D is unresolved. V was clipped by 0 bases and J by 4 bases, with 5 bases between them. CDR3 length: 13 residues. CDR1 and CDR2 (germline): SGHDT, YYEEEE. The CDR3 is CASSLGLYNEQFF. In DNA, the CDR3 is TGTGCCAGCAGCTTGGGACTGTACAATGAGCAGTTCTTC.

This clone came up once. The chain is built from TRBV5-5 and TRBJ2-1; the D is unclear. This CDR3 spans 12 amino acids. The V and J ends lost 1 base and 4 bases respectively, with 3 bases between them. Per the germline V gene, CDR1 is SGHKS and CDR2 is YYEKEE (reference sequence). Here the CDR3 DNA reads TGTGCCAGCAGCTTGCAGTACAATGAGCAGTTCTTC. Its protein is CASSLQYNEQFF.

V usage is TRBV5-1 and J usage is TRBJ1-5; 8 bases align to TRBD1. V was clipped by 4 bases and J by 2 bases; unmatched bases: 11. Germline V gene lookup returns CDR1 SGHRS and CDR2 YFSETQ. CDR3 length equals 17 residues. The CDR3 spells CASSPGTGLRGNQPQHF. As DNA, the CDR3 is TGCGCCAGCAGCCCCGGGACAGGTCTTAGGGGCAATCAGCCCCAGCATTTT.

V usage is TRBV19 and J usage is TRBJ1-3; maybe TRBD1 (5 bases). The CDR3 is 12 amino acids. V gave up 5 bases and J gave up 5 bases, with 7 bases separating them. CDR1 and CDR2 from the germline V gene are LNHDA and SQIVND (reference sequence). The CDR3 region has the DNA TGTGCCAGTAGTGACAGAAGAAACACCATATATTTT. Its translation: CASSDRRNTIYF.

The rearrangement uses TRBV4-1 and TRBJ1-3, with TRBD1 as a possible D gene (6 bases). V lost 4 bases, J lost 0 bases, and 16 bases lay in between. The CDR3 contains 17 residues. From germline, CDR1 is MGHRA and CDR2 YSYEKL. The CDR3 region is CASSPSTGPFSGNTIYF. As DNA, the CDR3 is TGCGCCAGCAGCCCGTCGACAGGTCCCTTCTCTGGAAACACCATATATTTT.

The J gene is TRBJ1-5, the V gene TRBV7-9; no clear D. CDR1 and CDR2 from the germline V gene are SEHNR and FQNEAQ (reference sequence). The CDR3 is made up of 14 amino acids. Trimming cost V 3 bases and J 4 bases, with 10 bases left between them. The CDR3 sequence: CASSFPGHNQPQHF. The DNA of the CDR3 is TGTGCCAGCAGCTTTCCGGGTCATAATCAGCCCCAGCATTTT.

Only a few counts were recorded for this clone. This chain uses TRBV7-9 with TRBJ1-1; possibly TRBD1 for D (5 bases). Per germline, CDR1 SEHNR and CDR2 FQNEAQ (reference sequence). This CDR3 contains 12 residues. V was shortened by 3 bases and J by 7 bases, with 9 bases between the two germline ends. CDR3 residues: CASSFQGLEAFF. CDR3 in DNA: TGTGCCAGCAGCTTCCAGGGCCTTGAAGCTTTCTTT.

V gene TRBV7-9 combines with J gene TRBJ2-7, with TRBD2 matching 11 bases. Germline V gives CDR1 SEHNR, CDR2 FQNEAQ (reference sequence). This CDR3 has 16 amino acids. V shed 5 bases and J 3 bases; nucleotides not matched to a gene: 9. Here the CDR3 reads CASSPGASGRFYEQYF. CDR3 nucleotides: TGTGCCAGCAGCCCAGGAGCTAGCGGGAGGTTCTACGAGCAGTACTTC.

The rearrangement joins TRBV7-3 to TRBJ2-2; 9 bases are a match to TRBD2. V lost 2 bases, J lost 1 base, and 8 bases stayed unmatched. The CDR3 totals 18 residues. Germline V lookup: CDR1 SGHTA, CDR2 FQGTGA. CDR3 region: CASSLLQWTSENTGELFF. DNA of the CDR3: TGTGCCAGCAGCTTATTACAATGGACTAGCGAGAACACCGGGGAGCTGTTTTTT.

This sequence joins TRBV30 and TRBJ1-2, with a weak D call TRBD1 (5 bases). The germline V and J ends were trimmed by 7 bases and 4 bases, with 16 bases remaining between them. Germline lookup yields CDR1 GTSNPN and CDR2 SVGIG (reference sequence). CDR3 length: 13 residues. The CDR3 nucleotides are TGTGCCTATTCCTTGGGGACTGCCTATGGCTACACCTTC. Protein sequence: CAYSLGTAYGYTF.

The chain combines TRBV5-1 with TRBJ2-7, with TRBD2 as a possible D gene (5 bases). From germline, CDR1 is SGHRS and CDR2 YFSETQ. V lost 5 bases and J 2 bases, leaving 11 bases between the germline ends. The CDR3 spans 13 residues. The chain's CDR3 is CASRVTGAYEQYF. CDR3 coding DNA: TGCGCCAGCAGGGTGACCGGGGCCTACGAGCAGTACTTC.

The chain employs TRBV6-4 and TRBJ1-3; D possibly corresponds to TRBD1 (5 bases). V was trimmed by 3 bases and J by 0 bases, leaving 9 bases between them. The CDR3 length is 15 residues. Germline assignment: CDR1 MRHNA and CDR2 SNTAGT. CDR3 residues: CASSETANSGNTIYF. The CDR3 DNA reads as TGTGCCAGCAGTGAGACAGCTAACTCTGGAAACACCATATATTTT.

The chain is built from TRBV19 and TRBJ1-1; 7 nucleotides align to TRBD1. Germline values: CDR1 LNHDA, CDR2 SQIVND (reference sequence). This CDR3 region has 13 residues. The junction had 6 bases not matched to a gene; V was cut back by 7 bases and J by 4 bases. The CDR3 DNA follows: TGTGCCAGTAAGACAGGGCGAGGCACTGAAGCTTTCTTT. Amino acid sequence: CASKTGRGTEAFF.

The rearrangement joins TRBV5-1 to TRBJ2-3; 10 bases align to TRBD2. Per the germline V gene, CDR1 is SGHRS and CDR2 is YFSETQ. V lost 2 bases and J lost 5; bases outside the gene matches: 8. The length of the CDR3 is 16 residues. CDR3 residues: CASSFQRGGRVDTQYF. In DNA, the CDR3 is TGCGCCAGCAGCTTCCAGCGGGGGGGCAGGGTAGATACGCAGTATTTT.

The CDR3 coding sequence is TGTGCCTGGGTCTTGAAAGGGCAGGGCTATGGCTACACCTTC. It encodes CAWVLKGQGYGYTF. The chain employs TRBV30 and TRBJ1-2; D is perhaps TRBD1 (5 bases). The CDR3 spans 14 residues. CDR1 is GTSNPN and CDR2 is SVGIG in the germline V gene (reference sequence). The V end was cut by 5 bases, the J end by 4 bases, with 17 bases between.

As concerns this clone: Other DNA sequences in the sample encode the same CDR3. V usage is TRBV4-1 and J usage is TRBJ2-1; weak D call: TRBD1 (5 bases). V shed 0 bases and J shed 6 bases, with 12 bases lying between them. Germline-derived CDR1 and CDR2 are MGHRA and YSYEKL. This CDR3 spans 15 amino acids. CDR3 protein: CASSQEGRGANEQFF. The CDR3 DNA sequence: TGCGCCAGCAGCCAAGAGGGAAGGGGTGCCAATGAGCAGTTCTTC.

The table lists this clone with a count of one. The chain employs TRBV15 and TRBJ2-1; 8 positions agree with TRBD2. Looked up from germline, CDR1 is LNHNV and CDR2 is YYDKDF (reference sequence). This CDR3 region has 15 residues. V shed 0 bases and J 6 bases; nucleotides not matched to a gene: 4. The DNA for the CDR3 is TGTGCCACCAGCAGAGACGGGGGGGCCTTCAATGAGCAGTTCTTC. Translated, it gives CATSRDGGAFNEQFF.

The chain combines TRBV5-1 with TRBJ2-1, with TRBD1 matching over 7 bases. CDR1 is SGHRS and CDR2 is YFSETQ in the germline V gene. V lost 0 bases and J lost 0; bases outside the gene matches: 3. This CDR3 contains 16 residues. The CDR3 loop reads CASSLEGASSYNEQFF. The CDR3 DNA sequence: TGCGCCAGCAGCTTGGAGGGGGCGAGCTCCTACAATGAGCAGTTCTTC.

The chain has TRBV5-1 and TRBJ1-1; TRBD1 agrees at 9 bases. Germline trimming cut 8 bases from V and 5 bases from J; bases unmatched to any gene: 10. Germline assignment: CDR1 SGHRS and CDR2 YFSETQ. This CDR3 has 14 residues. DNA for the CDR3: TGCGCCAGTGGGGGACAGGGCCGGGGGACTGAAGCTTTCTTT. It is translated as CASGGQGRGTEAFF.

The chain links TRBV9 to TRBJ2-7; TRBD2 matches at 8 bases. The V gene's germline CDR1 is SGDLS and CDR2 YYNGEE. The ends lost 5 bases at V and 6 bases at J; junction bases unmatched: 13. The CDR3 totals 15 residues. The chain's CDR3 is CASSRTGTRISEQYF. In DNA, the CDR3 is TGTGCCAGCAGTAGAACCGGGACTAGGATCAGCGAGCAGTACTTC.

The CDR3 DNA reads TGTGCCAGCAGTTTATCCGAGAGAGATCAGCCCCAGCATTTT. Protein sequence: CASSLSERDQPQHF. The gene calls are TRBV27 and TRBJ1-5, with no clear D. Germline CDR1 reads MNHEY; CDR2 reads SMNVEV (reference sequence). Trimming took off 0 bases at V and 5 bases at J, with 8 bases between the two ends. This CDR3 is 14 amino acids long.

V usage is TRBV21-1 and J usage is TRBJ2-7; TRBD2 is the table's D call, not checked against the DNA. TRBV21-1 is annotated as a pseudogene. There are 18 residues in the CDR3. CDR3 nucleotides: TGTGCCAGCAGCACCTCCACCGGGACTAGCGACGTAAGCTACGAGCAGTACTTC. Amino acids: CASSTSTGTSDVSYEQYF.

V and J are TRBV28 and TRBJ1-1; D possibly corresponds to TRBD1 (6 bases). The V end lost 6 bases, the J end lost 4 bases, and 15 bases lay between the germline ends. Germline values: CDR1 MDHEN, CDR2 SYDVKM. This CDR3 has 14 residues. The CDR3: CASRRGRGATEAFF. The CDR3, as DNA: TGTGCCAGCAGGCGCGGGAGGGGGGCCACTGAAGCTTTCTTT.

The V call is TRBV19, the J call TRBJ1-4; perhaps TRBD1 as D (5 bases). The CDR3 is made up of 15 amino acids. V gave up 3 bases and J gave up 1 base, with 9 bases separating them. CDR1 and CDR2 from the germline V gene are LNHDA and SQIVND (reference sequence). CDR3 sequence reads: CASSIAGGTNEKLFF. The DNA of the CDR3 is TGTGCCAGTAGTATTGCCGGGGGAACTAATGAAAAACTGTTTTTT.

V gene TRBV6-1 combines with J gene TRBJ1-5; D is perhaps TRBD1 (5 bases). Per germline, CDR1 MNHNS and CDR2 SASEGT. With 6 bases removed from V and 1 base from J, the gap between germline ends came to 13 bases. This CDR3 is built from 15 residues. The CDR3 nucleotides are TGTGCCAGCAGGACCCAGCCAGGGAGCAATCAGCCCCAGCATTTT. It specifies CASRTQPGSNQPQHF.

This sequence joins TRBV19 and TRBJ2-6; D uncertain. CDR1 LNHDA and CDR2 SQIVND come from the germline V gene (reference sequence). V lost 5 bases to trimming and J lost 0 bases, with 5 bases between them. The CDR3 is 14 residues long. The CDR3 protein is CASSASSGANVLTF. CDR3 coding DNA: TGTGCCAGTAGTGCGAGCTCTGGGGCCAACGTCCTGACTTTC.

The chain combines TRBV29-1 with TRBJ1-4, with 7 positions matching TRBD1. This CDR3 region has 14 residues. CDR1 is SQVTM and CDR2 is ANQGSEA in the germline V gene. V was pared by 5 bases and J by 0 bases, with 3 bases of the junction left unmatched. The CDR3, as DNA: TGCAGCGTTCCAGGGACAGCAACTAATGAAAAACTGTTTTTT. This sequence encodes CSVPGTATNEKLFF.

The chain recombines TRBV5-4 with TRBJ2-7; 7 positions agree with TRBD1. With V trimmed by 0 bases and J by 2 bases, 5 bases remained unmatched. This CDR3 has 15 amino acids. Per germline, CDR1 SGHNT and CDR2 YYREEE (reference sequence). CDR3 nucleotide sequence: TGTGCCAGCAGCTTGGAAGGCCAGGGGGCCTACGAGCAGTACTTC. It yields the protein CASSLEGQGAYEQYF.

This chain uses TRBV29-1 with TRBJ2-1; D is perhaps TRBD2 (6 bases). CDR3 length equals 14 residues. Deletions cut 2 bases from V and 0 bases from J, with 8 bases between. The V gene's germline CDR1 is SQVTM and CDR2 ANQGSEA. The CDR3 DNA sequence: TGCAGCGTTGAATTCGGGGGCTCCTACAATGAGCAGTTCTTC. Amino acids: CSVEFGGSYNEQFF.